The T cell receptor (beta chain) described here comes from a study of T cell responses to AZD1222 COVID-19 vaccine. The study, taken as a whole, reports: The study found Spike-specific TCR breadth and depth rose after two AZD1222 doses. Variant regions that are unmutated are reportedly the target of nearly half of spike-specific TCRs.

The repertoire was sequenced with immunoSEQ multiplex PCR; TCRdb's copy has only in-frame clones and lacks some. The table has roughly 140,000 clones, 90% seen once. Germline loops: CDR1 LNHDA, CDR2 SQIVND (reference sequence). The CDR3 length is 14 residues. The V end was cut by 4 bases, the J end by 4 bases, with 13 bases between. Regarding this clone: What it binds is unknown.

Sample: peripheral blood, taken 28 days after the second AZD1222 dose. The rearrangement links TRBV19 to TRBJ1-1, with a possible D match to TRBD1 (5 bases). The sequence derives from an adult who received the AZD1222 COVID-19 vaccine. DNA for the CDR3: TGTGCCAGTAGTAGGGGGGGGATCGGCACTGAAGCTTTCTTT. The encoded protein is CASSRGGIGTEAFF. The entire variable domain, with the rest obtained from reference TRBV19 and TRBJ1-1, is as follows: DGGITQSPKYLFRKEGQNVTLSCEQNLNHDAMYWYRQDPGQGLRLIYYSQIVNDFQKGDIAEGYSVSREKKESFPLTVTSAQKNPTAFYLCASSRGGIGTEAFFGQGTRLTVV.